The T cell receptor (beta chain) under discussion was sequenced for a study of blood T cell repertoires in COVID-19. The overall study: PBMCs, B-cell-depleted T cells, or T cells were the source of the cDNA or gDNA that made up the material.

The V segment lost 7 bases and the J segment 5 bases; nucleotides outside the gene matches: 10. Germline assignment: CDR1 SQVTM and CDR2 ANQGSEA. The CDR3 has 13 amino acids. As processed by the authors: Amplification of reference gene primers was used by the study to estimate nucleated cell counts. Some clones are missing from TCRdb's copy, which holds only in-frame ones; the method was immunoSEQ multiplex PCR. For V, J and clone size, that table is used; D and trimming come from the DNA. The sample includes more than 110,000 clones, more than 80% seen only once; the top ten take around 1.6%. Exposed participants encountered a COVID-19 case during the 2 weeks preceding study entry.

The source of this sequence is a woman aged 18-35 years who had been exposed to COVID-19. The chain carries TRBV29-1 and TRBJ1-1, with 7 bases lining up with TRBD1. The material sequenced was PBMCs or T cells enriched from blood (not recorded which). The CDR3 nucleotides read TGCAGCGCCGAACAGGGGAGTAGTACTGAAGCTTTCTTT. It encodes CSAEQGSSTEAFF.